Following are 21 T cell receptor beta chains from one sample sequenced in a study of Tregs in tolerant kidney transplant recipients. The repertoire was sequenced with immunoSEQ multiplex PCR; TCRdb's copy has only in-frame clones and lacks some. The sample records 15,000 to 20,000 clones, about 57% being singletons. Their antigens are not known. Sequencing used Tregs from blood cultured with allogeneic cells. The receptor source for this set is a human donor in good health.

This sequence joins TRBV10-3 and TRBJ1-6; D not resolved. V was clipped by 10 bases and J by 6 bases, with 13 bases between them. The germline V gene has CDR1 ENHRY and CDR2 SYGVKD. This CDR3 region has 13 residues. The CDR3 coding sequence is TGTGCCACCCAGGAAGTTCCTAATTCACCCCTCCACTTT. Its protein product is CATQEVPNSPLHF.

V is TRBV10-2 and J is TRBJ2-5; D gene ambiguous. This CDR3 comprises 13 residues. CDR1 and CDR2 (germline): WSHSY, SAAADI. Trimming removed 6 bases from V and 1 base from J, with 9 bases in between. In nucleotides, the CDR3 is TGCGCCAGCAGGCTAGGGCCCCAAGAGACCCAGTACTTC. Its translation: CASRLGPQETQYF.

This clone is classed as medium-sized (0.01 to 0.1%). The chain uses TRBV2 and TRBJ2-6; no clear D. Germline CDR1 is SNHLY and CDR2 is FYNNEI. CDR3 length: 15 amino acids. Trimming shortened V by 4 bases and J by 2 bases, and 9 bases separated the two germline ends. CDR3 residues: CASSGTQPGANVLTF. CDR3 sequence (DNA): TGTGCCAGCAGTGGAACTCAGCCTGGGGCCAACGTCCTGACTTTC.

The chain recombines TRBV27 with TRBJ2-7; D unclear. The CDR3 runs 12 residues. V lost 5 bases, J lost 6 bases, and 11 bases lay in between. Germline values: CDR1 MNHEY, CDR2 SMNVEV (reference sequence). DNA for the CDR3: TGTGCCAGCAGTACCCATCCTTCCGAGCAGTACTTC. Protein: CASSTHPSEQYF.

The chain couples TRBV7-3 to TRBJ2-1; D is unresolved. Germline CDR1 is SGHTA and CDR2 is FQGTGA. The CDR3 length is 12 residues. The ends were cut back, 0 bases at V and 8 bases at J, with 5 bases in the middle. The CDR3 nucleotides read TGTGCCAGCAGCTTAACGGGGTATGAGCAGTTCTTC. Its translation is CASSLTGYEQFF. The whole variable domain, filled in from reference TRBV7-3 and TRBJ2-1, reads GAGVSQTPSNKVTEKGKYVELRCDPISGHTALYWYRQSLGQGPEFLIYFQGTGAADDSGLPNDRFFAVRPEGSVSTLKIQRTERGDSAVYLCASSLTGYEQFFGPGTRLTVL.

This chain joins TRBV30 and TRBJ1-5, with D unresolved. The CDR3 has 13 residues. V lost 2 bases and J lost 6, with 11 bases in between. Germline-derived CDR1 and CDR2 are GTSNPN and SVGIG (reference sequence). This CDR3 reads CAWSKMGGQPQHF. CDR3 DNA sequence: TGTGCCTGGAGTAAAATGGGAGGTCAGCCCCAGCATTTT.

This clone came up once. This rearrangement joins TRBV7-2 to TRBJ2-3; 11 bases are a match to TRBD2. The CDR3 contains 13 residues. V shed 4 bases and J 9 bases; nucleotides not matched to a gene: 3. The germline CDR1 and CDR2 sequences are SGHTA and FQGNSA. CDR3 sequence (DNA): TGTGCCAGCAGCTCCCTAGCGGGGGGAACGCAGTATTTT. Translating gives CASSSLAGGTQYF. Together with reference TRBV7-2 and TRBJ2-3, the CDR3 gives the full variable domain: GAGVSQSPSNKVTEKGKDVELRCDPISGHTALYWYRQSLGQGLEFLIYFQGNSAPDKSGLPSDRFSAERTGGSVSTLTIQRTQQEDSAVYLCASSSLAGGTQYFGPGTRLTVL.

The chain is built from TRBV5-1 and TRBJ2-1; D may be TRBD2 (6 bases). The germline V gene has CDR1 SGHRS and CDR2 YFSETQ. The CDR3 runs to 12 residues. Between the trimmed V and J ends, which lost 4 bases and 10 bases, there was a span of 12 bases. CDR3: CASSPDYLEQFF. In DNA, the CDR3 is TGCGCCAGCAGCCCGGACTACTTAGAGCAGTTCTTC.

The gene calls are TRBV30 and TRBJ2-7, with D perhaps TRBD1 or TRBD2 (7 bases each). V gave up 3 bases and J gave up 3 bases, with 15 bases separating them. This CDR3 has 14 residues. The germline CDR1 and CDR2 sequences are GTSNPN and SVGIG (reference sequence). The CDR3 DNA reads TGTGCCTGGAGCTCAGGGGGGGTTGGCTACGAGCAGTACTTC. Protein sequence: CAWSSGGVGYEQYF. Together with reference TRBV30 and TRBJ2-7, the CDR3 gives the full variable domain: SQTIHQWPATLVQPVGSPLSLECTVEGTSNPNLYWYRQAAGRGLQLLFYSVGIGQISSEVPQNLSASRPQDRQFILSSKKLLLSDSGFYLCAWSSGGVGYEQYFGPGTRLTVT.

This chain joins TRBV19 and TRBJ2-6; D may correspond to TRBD1 or TRBD2 (6 bases each). This CDR3 contains 16 residues. Trimming took off 7 bases at V and 2 bases at J, with 15 bases between the two ends. Germline lookup yields CDR1 LNHDA and CDR2 SQIVND (reference sequence). CDR3 sequence reads: CASTPRGETGANVLTF. In nucleotides, the CDR3 is TGTGCCAGTACTCCAAGGGGGGAGACTGGGGCCAACGTCCTGACTTTC.

Sample share makes this clone large. The rearrangement uses TRBV18 and TRBJ1-6; 9 bases align to TRBD1. This CDR3 has 15 residues. The V gene's germline CDR1 is KGHSH and CDR2 LQKENI. J lost 10 bases, V lost 3 bases, and 7 bases had no gene match. The CDR3 region has the DNA TGTGCCAGCTCACCGGGACAGGGAATCGTATCACCCCTCCACTTT. Translation gives CASSPGQGIVSPLHF.

This clone was counted between two and nine times. The rearrangement joins TRBV29-1 to TRBJ1-4; no reliable D call. The CDR3 loop spans 12 amino acids. Germline CDR1 and CDR2: SQVTM and ANQGSEA. The germline V and J ends were trimmed by 4 bases and 5 bases, with 8 bases remaining between them. The CDR3 spells CSVAKPNEKLFF. The DNA for the CDR3 is TGCAGCGTTGCCAAGCCCAATGAAAAACTGTTTTTT.

V usage is TRBV19 and J usage is TRBJ2-7; no clear D gene. Germline V gene sequence: CDR1 LNHDA, CDR2 SQIVND (reference sequence). CDR3 length: 15 residues. Trimming removed 5 bases at V and 2 bases at J, with 16 bases between. The CDR3 sequence: CASSRVGYPPYEQYF. The CDR3 DNA sequence: TGTGCCAGTAGTCGGGTGGGGTACCCCCCCTACGAGCAGTACTTC.

The chain employs TRBV28 and TRBJ2-3; 8 positions match TRBD2. The CDR3 is 12 residues long. V trimming: 10 bases; J trimming: 11 bases; junction bases outside the gene matches: 11. The germline V gene has CDR1 MDHEN and CDR2 SYDVKM. Written as DNA, the CDR3 is TGTGCCACGTGTAGCGGGAAGAAGAAGCAGTATTTT. Translated, it gives CATCSGKKKQYF.

The rearrangement joins TRBV6-5 to TRBJ1-6; D is unclear. This CDR3 has 13 residues. The V end lost 8 bases, the J end lost 10 bases, and 15 bases lay between the germline ends. Germline CDR1 MNHEY, CDR2 SVGAGI. For the CDR3, the DNA is TGTGCCAGCGGAAGGGCACAAGTGTCACCCCTCCACTTT. Translating gives CASGRAQVSPLHF.

This clone was recorded a few times. The chain is built from TRBV9 and TRBJ2-1, with TRBD2 matching 12 bases. J gave up 7 bases and V 2 bases, and 10 bases lay outside the gene matches. CDR1 SGDLS and CDR2 YYNGEE come from the germline V gene. CDR3 length: 17 amino acids. The CDR3 loop reads CASSVRGELAGGNEQFF. Written as DNA, the CDR3 is TGTGCCAGCAGCGTGAGGGGGGAACTAGCGGGAGGAAATGAGCAGTTCTTC.

Only a few counts were recorded for this clone. The chain employs TRBV5-5 and TRBJ1-2, with D hard to call. In germline, CDR1 is SGHKS, CDR2 YYEKEE (reference sequence). The CDR3 has 12 residues. V gave up 0 bases and J gave up 10 bases, with 10 bases separating them. The CDR3 DNA reads as TGTGCCAGCAGCTTGGCCGCCAGGAACTACACCTTC. Translation: CASSLAARNYTF. The variable domain in full, completed from reference TRBV5-5 and TRBJ1-2, reads DAGVTQSPTHLIKTRGQQVTLRCSPISGHKSVSWYQQVLGQGPQFIFQYYEKEERGRGNFPDRFSARQFPNYSSELNVNALLLGDSALYLCASSLAARNYTFGSGTRLTVV.

This chain links TRBV27 with TRBJ1-5, with a possible D match to TRBD1 (5 bases). This CDR3 has 15 residues. The V and J ends lost 5 bases and 4 bases respectively, with 15 bases between them. CDR1 and CDR2 from the germline V gene are MNHEY and SMNVEV (reference sequence). The CDR3 DNA follows: TGTGCCAGCAGTCCCCCGGGACGGAGAAATCAGCCCCAGCATTTT. It is translated as CASSPPGRRNQPQHF.

The rearrangement joins TRBV30 to TRBJ1-2, with a tentative D call TRBD1 (6 bases). The germline V gene encodes CDR1 GTSNPN and CDR2 SVGIG (reference sequence). V lost 0 bases and J lost 7, with 12 bases in between. CDR3 length: 13 residues. The CDR3 nucleotides are TGTGCCTGGAGTGTACGGGGGGCCGGTGGCTACACCTTC. It specifies CAWSVRGAGGYTF.

The rearrangement links TRBV7-9 to TRBJ2-1; D gene ambiguous. The V and J ends lost 5 bases and 14 bases respectively, with 19 bases between them. CDR3 length equals 13 residues. Per the germline V gene, CDR1 is SEHNR and CDR2 is FQNEAQ (reference sequence). Here the CDR3 reads CASSQTPGWKEFF. CDR3 coding DNA: TGTGCCAGCAGCCAAACCCCCGGATGGAAGGAGTTCTTC.

The rearrangement joins TRBV14 to TRBJ1-2; D is undetermined. Trimming left V 2 bases short and J 4 bases short, with 8 bases between. There are 13 residues in the CDR3. From germline, CDR1 is SGHDN and CDR2 FVKESK. CDR3 nucleotide sequence: TGTGCCAGCAGCCAACGGGAGTTCTATGGCTACACCTTC. Its protein is CASSQREFYGYTF.